This is a list of T cell receptor beta chains from one sample in a study of T-cell memory formation after mild COVID-19. TCRdb ran MiXCR on the 5' RACE reads and lists one entry per CDR3 protein. The sample has over 10,000 distinct CDR3 sequences, around 11% seen once. Source material: PBMCs or a T cell subset sorted from them (not recorded which). These receptor sequences come from an adult woman who had mild COVID-19 (a few samples of this study predate the infection). Cell type and time point are not known. Both conserved end residues are part of each CDR3. Each record gives: CDR3 protein, CDR3 DNA, clone size, V gene, D gene, J gene. A D gene is named only where the DNA matches it firmly. Clone sizes are given selectively: once, few, many, or a class where the clone is expanded.

CDR3aa: CASSLSNGHTEAFF
CDR3nt: TGTGCCAGCAGCTTGTCGAACGGCCACACTGAAGCTTTCTTT
abundance: medium-sized
v_gene: TRBV5-5
d_gene: .
j_gene: TRBJ1-1

CDR3aa: CASSTPGTTTDTQYF
CDR3nt: TGTGCCAGCAGCACTCCCGGGACAACCACAGATACGCAGTATTTT
abundance: many
v_gene: TRBV9
d_gene: .
j_gene: TRBJ2-3

CDR3aa: CASSYRTSGTPGQFF
CDR3nt: TGTGCCAGCAGCTATCGGACTAGCGGGACTCCAGGGCAGTTCTTC
abundance: many
v_gene: TRBV5-4
d_gene: TRBD2
j_gene: TRBJ2-1

CDR3aa: CASSRYGLLDRGMSNQPQHF
CDR3nt: TGTGCCAGCAGCCGTTACGGCCTACTCGACAGGGGGATGAGCAATCAGCCCCAGCATTTT
abundance: medium-sized
v_gene: TRBV12-3/TRBV12-4
d_gene: TRBD1
j_gene: TRBJ1-5

CDR3aa: CASSPGLAGGFAYEQYF
CDR3nt: TGTGCCAGCAGCCCGGGACTAGCGGGAGGCTTTGCCTACGAGCAGTACTTC
abundance: medium-sized
v_gene: TRBV11-1
d_gene: TRBD2
j_gene: TRBJ2-7

CDR3aa: CASSLALGGGTDTQYF
CDR3nt: TGCGCCAGCAGCTTGGCCCTGGGCGGGGGAACAGATACGCAGTATTTT
abundance: .
v_gene: TRBV5-1
d_gene: TRBD2
j_gene: TRBJ2-3

CDR3aa: CSVEYQTGGSYEQYF
CDR3nt: TGCAGCGTTGAATACCAAACAGGGGGCTCTTACGAGCAGTACTTC
abundance: many
v_gene: TRBV29-1
d_gene: TRBD1
j_gene: TRBJ2-7

CDR3aa: CASSLTGGIDQPQHF
CDR3nt: TGTGCCAGTAGTCTCACAGGGGGCATAGATCAGCCCCAGCATTTT
abundance: few
v_gene: TRBV19
d_gene: TRBD1
j_gene: TRBJ1-5

CDR3aa: CASSWISGTGYQPQHF
CDR3nt: TGTGCCAGCAGTTGGATTTCCGGGACAGGATATCAGCCCCAGCATTTT
abundance: many
v_gene: TRBV6-2/TRBV6-3
d_gene: TRBD1
j_gene: TRBJ1-5

CDR3aa: CASSSSSEAFF
CDR3nt: TGTGCCAGCAGTTCTAGCAGTGAAGCTTTCTTT
abundance: many
v_gene: TRBV7-2
d_gene: .
j_gene: TRBJ1-1

CDR3aa: CASSWTSSYEQYF
CDR3nt: TGTGCCAGCAGTTGGACTAGCAGCTACGAGCAGTACTTC
abundance: many
v_gene: TRBV6-5
d_gene: TRBD2
j_gene: TRBJ2-7

CDR3aa: CANTGRVNYGYTF
CDR3nt: TGTGCCAACACAGGGAGGGTTAACTATGGCTACACCTTC
abundance: many
v_gene: TRBV2
d_gene: .
j_gene: TRBJ1-2

CDR3aa: CSAPSDGSYNEQFF
CDR3nt: TGCAGTGCCCCTAGCGACGGGTCCTACAATGAGCAGTTCTTC
abundance: many
v_gene: TRBV20-1
d_gene: .
j_gene: TRBJ2-1

CDR3aa: CASSRGDLAGISTDTQYF
CDR3nt: TGTGCCAGCAGCCGTGGGGACCTAGCGGGGATAAGCACAGATACGCAGTATTTT
abundance: .
v_gene: TRBV7-3
d_gene: TRBD2
j_gene: TRBJ2-3

CDR3aa: CASSQETWADTQYF
CDR3nt: TGCGCCAGCAGCCAAGAAACCTGGGCAGATACGCAGTATTTT
abundance: .
v_gene: TRBV4-3
d_gene: .
j_gene: TRBJ2-3

CDR3aa: CASSQEKVSNYGYTF
CDR3nt: TGCGCCAGCAGCCAAGAAAAGGTTTCTAACTATGGCTACACCTTC
abundance: many
v_gene: TRBV4-1
d_gene: .
j_gene: TRBJ1-2

CDR3aa: CASTPKTSGLSGRSYNEQFF
CDR3nt: TGTGCCAGCACTCCCAAGACTAGCGGGCTTTCCGGTAGGTCCTACAATGAGCAGTTCTTC
abundance: many
v_gene: TRBV2
d_gene: TRBD2
j_gene: TRBJ2-1

CDR3aa: CASSQDPPGAAYNEQFF
CDR3nt: TGCGCCAGCAGCCAAGATCCCCCGGGAGCCGCCTACAATGAGCAGTTCTTC
abundance: many
v_gene: TRBV4-1
d_gene: .
j_gene: TRBJ2-1

CDR3aa: CATSREEIYGYTF
CDR3nt: TGTGCCACCAGCAGAGAGGAAATCTATGGCTACACCTTC
abundance: many
v_gene: TRBV15
d_gene: .
j_gene: TRBJ1-2

CDR3aa: CASSDRDRVYEQYF
CDR3nt: TGTGCCAGCAGCGACCGGGACAGAGTCTACGAGCAGTACTTC
abundance: few
v_gene: TRBV7-9
d_gene: TRBD1
j_gene: TRBJ2-7

CDR3aa: CASSPRSGETQYF
CDR3nt: TGTGCCAGCAGCCCTCGCAGTGGGGAGACCCAGTACTTC
abundance: many
v_gene: TRBV13
d_gene: .
j_gene: TRBJ2-5

CDR3aa: CASSPTTSYEQYF
CDR3nt: TGTGCCAGCAGTCCAACCACCTCCTACGAGCAGTACTTC
abundance: many
v_gene: TRBV27
d_gene: .
j_gene: TRBJ2-7

CDR3aa: CASSRWTSGTTGELFF
CDR3nt: TGCGCCAGCAGCAGATGGACTAGCGGGACCACCGGGGAGCTGTTTTTT
abundance: few
v_gene: TRBV5-1
d_gene: TRBD2
j_gene: TRBJ2-2

CDR3aa: CASSSPPSGAYNEQFF
CDR3nt: TGTGCCAGCAGCTCCCCGCCTAGCGGGGCCTACAATGAGCAGTTCTTC
abundance: many
v_gene: TRBV2
d_gene: TRBD2
j_gene: TRBJ2-1

CDR3aa: CASSQRTGAILKAFF
CDR3nt: TGCGCCAGCAGCCAACGGACAGGGGCGATCTTAAAAGCTTTCTTT
abundance: many
v_gene: TRBV4-1
d_gene: TRBD1
j_gene: TRBJ1-1

CDR3aa: CASSLDPGAGQNTEAFF
CDR3nt: TGCGCCAGCAGCTTGGACCCCGGAGCTGGGCAGAACACTGAAGCTTTCTTT
abundance: many
v_gene: TRBV5-1
d_gene: .
j_gene: TRBJ1-1

CDR3aa: CSASGPGTGETDTQYF
CDR3nt: TGCAGTGCTAGTGGCCCCGGGACAGGGGAGACAGATACGCAGTATTTT
abundance: many
v_gene: TRBV20-1
d_gene: TRBD1
j_gene: TRBJ2-3

CDR3aa: CASSSGQQETQYF
CDR3nt: TGTGCCAGCAGCTCGGGACAGCAAGAGACCCAGTACTTC
abundance: medium-sized
v_gene: TRBV7-3
d_gene: TRBD1
j_gene: TRBJ2-5

CDR3aa: CSARAPVAGNTIYF
CDR3nt: TGCAGTGCTAGAGCTCCCGTCGCTGGAAACACCATATATTTT
abundance: many
v_gene: TRBV20-1
d_gene: .
j_gene: TRBJ1-3

CDR3aa: CASSPRTGTDTQYF
CDR3nt: TGTGCCAGCAGTCCAAGGACAGGGACAGATACGCAGTATTTT
abundance: .
v_gene: TRBV12-3/TRBV12-4
d_gene: TRBD1
j_gene: TRBJ2-3

CDR3aa: CASSPKHNSRPGRGGEKLFF
CDR3nt: TGCGCCAGCAGTCCAAAACATAATTCCCGGCCGGGCAGGGGCGGTGAAAAACTGTTTTTT
abundance: .
v_gene: TRBV23-1
d_gene: .
j_gene: TRBJ1-4

CDR3aa: CASSASTYEQYF
CDR3nt: TGTGCCAGCAGCGCCTCTACCTACGAGCAGTACTTC
abundance: many
v_gene: TRBV2
d_gene: .
j_gene: TRBJ2-7

CDR3aa: CASSHFLTYEQYF
CDR3nt: TGTGCCAGCAGCCATTTTCTCACCTACGAGCAGTACTTC
abundance: many
v_gene: TRBV3-1
d_gene: .
j_gene: TRBJ2-7

CDR3aa: CASSLTQGETQYF
CDR3nt: TGTGCCAGCAGCTTGACACAGGGCGAGACCCAGTACTTC
abundance: .
v_gene: TRBV5-5
d_gene: .
j_gene: TRBJ2-5

CDR3aa: CAWSVPPGLASYEQYF
CDR3nt: TGTGCCTGGAGTGTACCCCCGGGACTAGCCTCCTACGAGCAGTACTTC
abundance: many
v_gene: TRBV30
d_gene: TRBD2
j_gene: TRBJ2-7

CDR3aa: CASSPRAGVNTEAFF
CDR3nt: TGCGCCAGCAGCCCCCGGGCGGGGGTGAACACTGAAGCTTTCTTT
abundance: many
v_gene: TRBV4-1
d_gene: .
j_gene: TRBJ1-1

CDR3aa: CSARVPYLSGELFF
CDR3nt: TGCAGTGCTAGGGTTCCCTATCTTTCCGGGGAGCTGTTTTTT
abundance: medium-sized
v_gene: TRBV20-1
d_gene: .
j_gene: TRBJ2-2

CDR3aa: CASSLDRISYNEQFF
CDR3nt: TGTGCCAGCAGTTTAGATCGAATTTCCTACAATGAGCAGTTCTTC
abundance: many
v_gene: TRBV27
d_gene: .
j_gene: TRBJ2-1

CDR3aa: CSARDGRGPDTQYF
CDR3nt: TGCAGTGCTAGAGATGGCAGGGGCCCAGATACGCAGTATTTT
abundance: many
v_gene: TRBV20-1
d_gene: .
j_gene: TRBJ2-3

CDR3aa: CASSHLAGGDTDTQYF
CDR3nt: TGCGCCAGCAGCCATTTAGCGGGGGGGGACACAGATACGCAGTATTTT
abundance: many
v_gene: TRBV4-1
d_gene: TRBD2
j_gene: TRBJ2-3